Presented here are 21 T cell receptor beta chains from one specimen sequenced in a study of T cells in Graves' hyperthyroidism and ophthalmopathy. There were TCR beta CDR3 regions amplified from RNA transcripts. HTBI primers were employed in a first-round RT-PCR of the TCR CDR3. One entry per CDR3 protein, called by TCRdb with MiXCR from the multiplex PCR reads. The sample has fewer than 650,000 distinct CDR3 sequences, roughly 14% seen once. Sequenced material: blood. All receptors derive from a middle-aged woman with Graves' ophthalmopathy.

A few counts support this clonotype. The chain joins TRBV5-1 to TRBJ2-7; TRBD2 aligns across 7 bases. Germline V gives CDR1 SGHRS, CDR2 YFSETQ. This CDR3 is built from 14 residues. The V gene end was trimmed by 2 bases and the J gene end by 4 bases; junction bases not matched to a gene: 6. CDR3: CASSLSGNGYEQYF. The CDR3 bases are TGCGCCAGCAGCTTAAGCGGGAATGGGTACGAGCAGTACTTC.

This clonotype has ten or more counts. This sequence joins TRBV6-5 and TRBJ2-4; TRBD2 matches 8 bases. The CDR3 contains 15 residues. With V trimmed by 2 bases and J by 7 bases, 7 bases remained unmatched. Germline CDR1 is MNHEY and CDR2 is SVGAGI. For the CDR3, the DNA is TGTGCCAGCAGTTACGGTCCAGCGGGAGATAACATTCAGTACTTC. Encoded protein: CASSYGPAGDNIQYF.

The V gene is TRBV30, the J gene TRBJ2-7, with D unclear. The germline V gene has CDR1 GTSNPN and CDR2 SVGIG (reference sequence). The CDR3 covers 12 residues. Trimming removed 3 bases at V and 1 base at J, with 7 bases between. Written as DNA, the CDR3 is TGTGCCTGGAGGACTGAGTCCTACGAGCAGTACTTC. It specifies CAWRTESYEQYF.

This clonotype turned up a few times. In this CDR3 the conserved last residue, phenylalanine or tryptophan, is missing, so a read error is likely. CDR3 sequence reads: CASRAGTGDTGELFL. CDR3 nucleotides: TGTGCCAGCAGGGCCGGGACAGGGGACACCGGGGAGCTGTTTCTT. The J gene is TRBJ2-2, the V gene TRBV6-1; TRBD1 agrees at 10 bases. V was clipped by 6 bases and J by 3 bases; unmatched bases: 4. Germline CDR1 reads MNHNS; CDR2 reads SASEGT. The CDR3 has 15 amino acids.

This clonotype was seen at least ten times. V and J are TRBV7-2 and TRBJ1-1; unclear D gene. The CDR3 extends over 15 amino acids. Germline V gene lookup returns CDR1 SGHTA and CDR2 FQGNSA. Trimming shortened V by 2 bases and J by 3 bases, and 13 bases separated the two germline ends. The CDR3 coding sequence is TGTGCCAGCAGCTTATCCATGGGGAGGGACACTGAAGCTTTCTTT. Protein sequence: CASSLSMGRDTEAFF.

This clonotype was found many times. The gene calls are TRBV29-1 and TRBJ2-5; no clear D. CDR3 length: 12 residues. CDR1 is SQVTM and CDR2 is ANQGSEA in the germline V gene. V lost 5 bases to trimming and J lost 5 bases, with 12 bases between them. CDR3 nucleotides: TGCAGCGTTCGTCCACAAGACGAGACCCAGTACTTC. Protein sequence: CSVRPQDETQYF.

This clonotype appeared a few times. This chain connects TRBV15 to TRBJ2-2, with D hard to call. Germline V gene sequence: CDR1 LNHNV, CDR2 YYDKDF (reference sequence). V was cut by 2 bases and J by 4 bases, with 17 bases left in between. The CDR3 sequence is 17 residues long. The CDR3 DNA follows: TGTGCCACCAGCAGACTACCGACTGGTTCGGCCACCGGGGAGCTGTTTTTT. Protein sequence: CATSRLPTGSATGELFF.

The V call is TRBV6-1, the J call TRBJ1-1; the match to TRBD1 covers 10 bases. The CDR3 is made up of 14 amino acids. V was pared by 6 bases and J by 11 bases, with 12 bases of the junction left unmatched. CDR1 and CDR2 (germline): MNHNS, SASEGT. As DNA, the CDR3 is TGTGCCAGCAGCTTGTCCGGGACAGGGGTAGGGGCTTTCTTT. Its protein product is CASSLSGTGVGAFF.

This clonotype has at least ten counts. The chain combines TRBV6-5 with TRBJ2-7; 9 nucleotides align to TRBD1. Germline V CDR1 and CDR2: MNHEY, SVGAGI. This CDR3 region has 15 residues. V trimming: 5 bases; J trimming: 2 bases; junction bases outside the gene matches: 7. The CDR3 sequence is CASSPNRDRAYEQYF. The CDR3, as DNA: TGTGCCAGCAGTCCCAACCGGGACAGGGCCTACGAGCAGTACTTC.

In its sample, this clonotype was seen many times. The chain carries TRBV19 and TRBJ1-5; possible D gene TRBD1, 6 bases. The CDR3 consists of 16 residues. Germline values: CDR1 LNHDA, CDR2 SQIVND (reference sequence). V shed 5 bases and J shed 0 bases, with 14 bases lying between them. The CDR3 loop is CASSPYRVGSNQPQHF. The CDR3 DNA reads TGTGCCAGTAGTCCCTACAGGGTTGGTAGCAATCAGCCCCAGCATTTT.

The table lists this clonotype with many counts. The V gene is TRBV19, the J gene TRBJ2-5; 10 nucleotides agree with TRBD1. V shed 7 bases, J shed 2 bases, and the junction held 10 bases outside the gene matches. This CDR3 comprises 16 residues. Germline CDR1 LNHDA, CDR2 SQIVND (reference sequence). The CDR3 loop reads CASKAGRDRGQETQYF. As DNA, the CDR3 is TGTGCCAGTAAAGCCGGACGGGACAGGGGACAAGAGACCCAGTACTTC.

This clonotype was seen ten or more times. CDR3 sequence reads: CASSLGGDKPQHF. The CDR3 bases are TGTGCCAGCAGCTTAGGCGGGGATAAGCCCCAGCATTTT. This sequence joins TRBV7-3 and TRBJ1-5; unclear D gene. The CDR3 covers 13 residues. Germline V CDR1 and CDR2: SGHTA, FQGTGA. V dropped 2 bases and J dropped 8 bases, with 10 bases sitting between them.

In regard to this clonotype: The conserved phenylalanine or tryptophan normally closing the CDR3 is absent here, so this likely arose from a read error. The chain joins TRBV11-1 to TRBJ2-7, with 7 bases identical to TRBD1. This CDR3 spans 16 amino acids. J lost 2 bases, V lost 1 base, and 8 bases had no gene match. CDR1 is SGHAT and CDR2 is FQDESV in the germline V gene (reference sequence). The CDR3, as DNA: TGTGCCAGCAGCTTAGGGGAAGGGGGACAGACCTACGAGCAGTACCTC. Translation gives CASSLGEGGQTYEQYL.

This clonotype was observed many times. This rearrangement joins TRBV6-5 to TRBJ2-1; D gene unclear. Looked up from germline, CDR1 is MNHEY and CDR2 is SVGAGI. This CDR3 has 11 amino acids. V gave up 8 bases and J gave up 10 bases, with 12 bases separating them. Here the CDR3 reads CASDPGGEQFF. The CDR3 DNA reads as TGTGCCAGCGACCCGGGTGGCGAGCAGTTCTTC.

In its sample, this clonotype was seen many times. The V and J genes are TRBV6-5 and TRBJ1-5; 11 positions match TRBD1. The CDR3 runs to 17 residues. V shed 0 bases, J shed 5 bases, and the junction held 6 bases outside the gene matches. The germline V gene has CDR1 MNHEY and CDR2 SVGAGI. CDR3 sequence reads: CASSYSTDRGRDQPQHF. CDR3 DNA sequence: TGTGCCAGCAGTTACTCGACGGACAGGGGGCGTGATCAGCCCCAGCATTTT.

V is TRBV6-2 or TRBV6-3 and J is TRBJ2-7, with 7 bases matching TRBD1. Per the germline V gene, CDR1 is MNHEY and CDR2 is SVGEGT. Trimming took 8 bases from V and 1 from J; bases not matched to a gene: 11. The CDR3 is 15 residues long. The CDR3 region has the DNA TGTGCCAGCCGAAGTCCGGACAGGACATCCTACGAGCAGTACTTC. Its translation is CASRSPDRTSYEQYF.

This clonotype has ten or more counts. The V and J genes are TRBV11-2 and TRBJ2-2; D is undetermined. The CDR3 is 13 amino acids. Germline lookup yields CDR1 SGHAT and CDR2 FQNNGV. The V end was cut by 0 bases, the J end by 6 bases, with 5 bases between. This chain's CDR3 is CASSLEPPGELFF. CDR3 coding DNA: TGTGCCAGCAGCTTAGAACCCCCCGGGGAGCTGTTTTTT.

In this sample, this clonotype turned up many times. This chain links TRBV24-1 with TRBJ2-7, with D unclear. Per germline, CDR1 KGHDR and CDR2 SFDVKD. The CDR3 is made up of 12 amino acids. The ends were cut back, 3 bases at V and 6 bases at J, with 8 bases in the middle. The DNA of the CDR3 is TGTGCCACCAGTGATAATTATGCCGAGCAGTACTTC. Protein product: CATSDNYAEQYF.

This clonotype was picked up many times. J is TRBJ1-2 and V is TRBV20-1; TRBD1 matches at 11 bases. Germline CDR1 and CDR2: DFQATT and SNEGSKA (reference sequence). Trimming cost V 5 bases and J 7 bases; bases outside gene matches: 12. The CDR3 loop spans 15 amino acids. The DNA for the CDR3 is TGCAGTGCTGTCGGACAGGGGGCGTCAATCGGTGGCTACACCTTC. Translation gives CSAVGQGASIGGYTF.

This clonotype was seen at least ten times. The DNA of the CDR3 is TGTGCCATCGGGATAGACAATCCCTACGAGCAGTACTTC. Amino acid sequence: CAIGIDNPYEQYF. This rearrangement joins TRBV10-3 to TRBJ2-7, with D uncertain. The CDR3 has 13 residues. The V gene lost 8 bases and the J gene lost 2 bases, with 13 bases spanning the gap. CDR1 and CDR2 from the germline V gene are ENHRY and SYGVKD.

This clonotype was detected many times. The V call is TRBV7-2, the J call TRBJ1-5; 12 bases are a match to TRBD1. CDR1 and CDR2 (germline): SGHTA, FQGNSA. Trimming at V came to 3 bases and at J to 6 bases, leaving 3 bases not matched to a gene. This CDR3 is built from 15 residues. CDR3 nucleotide sequence: TGTGCCAGCAGCTTTGGGACAGGGGGCGGTCAGCCCCAGCATTTT. This sequence encodes CASSFGTGGGQPQHF.